The rows below give T cell receptor beta chains drawn from one sample of a study of blood T cell repertoires in COVID-19. The repertoire was sequenced with immunoSEQ multiplex PCR; TCRdb's copy has only in-frame clones and lacks some. The sample lists about 370,000 clones; 70% to 90% were seen once. The sequencing input was peripheral blood. These receptors were taken from a woman aged 30 to 39 with COVID-19, enrolled during active disease. Both conserved end residues are part of each CDR3. D genes are given only for firm matches. A clone size is listed for some rows: how often the clone was seen (once, few, many), or a class if it is expanded.

clone_size,cdr3_length,d_call,v_call,j_call,cdr3_aa,cdr3_nt
.,16,TRBD2,TRBV7-8,TRBJ2-1,CASSFVMLAGAREQFF,TGTGCCAGCAGCTTCGTGATGCTAGCGGGAGCACGCGAGCAGTTCTTC
.,14,TRBD1,TRBV5-5,TRBJ2-7,CASSRDRGRWEQYF,TGTGCCAGCAGCCGGGACAGGGGAAGGTGGGAGCAGTACTTC
.,15,.,TRBV6-1,TRBJ2-2,CASSGAFGGTGELFF,TGTGCCAGCAGTGGAGCGTTCGGGGGAACCGGGGAGCTGTTTTTT
.,13,TRBD1,TRBV6-6,TRBJ2-7,CAIEGQGASEQYF,TGTGCCATAGAGGGACAGGGGGCATCCGAGCAGTACTTC
.,14,.,TRBV6-5,TRBJ1-1,CASSYEGGNTEAFF,TGTGCCAGCAGTTACGAGGGCGGCAACACTGAAGCTTTCTTT
.,16,.,TRBV12-1,TRBJ2-7,CASSSGLAVSSYEQYF,TGTGCCAGCAGCTCGGGACTAGCGGTAAGCTCCTACGAGCAGTACTTC
.,17,TRBD1,TRBV27,TRBJ2-7,CASSLRRAGQGADEQYF,TGTGCCAGCAGTTTAAGGAGGGCAGGACAGGGGGCAGACGAGCAGTACTTC
.,16,TRBD1,TRBV4-1,TRBJ2-7,CASSQGGQQIFYEQYF,TGCGCCAGCAGCCAAGGGGGACAGCAAATCTTCTACGAGCAGTACTTC
.,15,TRBD2,TRBV6-5,TRBJ2-3,CASRGLAGGTDTQYF,TGTGCCAGCCGGGGACTTGCGGGGGGCACAGATACGCAGTATTTT
.,14,TRBD1,TRBV7-9,TRBJ2-1,CASSLATGLNEQFF,TGTGCCAGCAGCTTAGCGACAGGGCTAAATGAGCAGTTCTTC
.,12,TRBD1,TRBV6-5,TRBJ2-7,CASRGTAYEQYF,TGTGCCAGCCGAGGGACAGCCTACGAGCAGTACTTC
.,13,.,TRBV3-1/TRBV3-2,TRBJ2-7,CASSPRDNYEQYF,TGTGCCAGCAGCCCCCGGGACAACTACGAGCAGTACTTC
.,11,.,TRBV2,TRBJ2-7,CASRQGYEQYF,TGTGCCAGCAGGCAGGGGTACGAGCAGTACTTC
.,13,.,TRBV19,TRBJ1-1,CASSAGSGTEAFF,TGTGCCAGTAGTGCGGGGTCGGGGACTGAAGCTTTCTTT
few,13,TRBD2,TRBV28,TRBJ2-7,CASVSGSAYEQYF,TGTGCCAGTGTTAGCGGGAGTGCCTACGAGCAGTACTTC
.,17,TRBD1,TRBV7-2,TRBJ2-7,CASSSAAKGAVIYEQYF,TGTGCCAGCAGCTCAGCTGCCAAGGGGGCGGTAATTTACGAGCAGTACTTC
.,11,.,TRBV2,TRBJ1-1,CASIMFTEAFF,TGTGCCAGCATTATGTTCACTGAAGCTTTCTTT
.,13,TRBD1,TRBV28,TRBJ2-5,CASSPGQQETQYF,TGTGCCAGCAGCCCGGGACAGCAAGAGACCCAGTACTTC
.,14,TRBD1,TRBV18,TRBJ2-5,CASSPRQGEETQYF,TGTGCCAGCTCACCACGACAGGGGGAAGAGACCCAGTACTTC
.,16,TRBD2,TRBV28,TRBJ2-7,CASSLTIAGVPYEQYF,TGTGCCAGCAGTTTAACCATAGCGGGCGTTCCTTACGAGCAGTACTTC
few,14,.,TRBV5-1,TRBJ1-5,CASSPAGDNQPQHF,TGCGCCAGCAGCCCCGCGGGAGACAATCAGCCCCAGCATTTT
.,16,TRBD1,TRBV4-1,TRBJ2-6,CASRPTGVSGANVLTF,TGCGCCAGCAGACCGACAGGGGTAAGTGGGGCCAACGTCCTGACTTTC
few,16,.,TRBV7-3,TRBJ2-5,CASSPSGQTTQETQYF,TGTGCCAGCAGCCCCTCTGGGCAGACAACACAAGAGACCCAGTACTTC
.,14,.,TRBV3-1/TRBV3-2,TRBJ2-2,CASSQGEYTGELFF,TGTGCCAGCAGCCAAGGAGAATACACCGGGGAGCTGTTTTTT
once,15,TRBD1,TRBV5-1,TRBJ2-2,CASSGTGLTTGELFF,TGCGCCAGCAGCGGGACAGGGTTGACGACCGGGGAGCTGTTTTTT
once,14,.,TRBV18,TRBJ2-1,CASSPPASAEKKFF,TGTGCCAGCTCACCACCGGCTAGCGCAGAGAAAAAGTTCTTC
once,13,.,TRBV24-1,TRBJ1-1,CATSDSVNTEAFF,TGTGCCACCAGTGATTCGGTAAACACTGAAGCTTTCTTT
.,11,TRBD2,TRBV6-5,TRBJ2-1,CASRRGDEQFF,TGTGCCAGCAGACGGGGGGATGAGCAGTTCTTC
.,16,.,TRBV30,TRBJ1-2,CAWSVLPEGANYGYTF,TGTGCCTGGAGTGTACTCCCGGAGGGAGCTAACTATGGCTACACCTTC
.,15,.,TRBV6-1,TRBJ2-7,CASSERLGPNYEQYF,TGTGCCAGCAGTGAACGATTGGGCCCCAACTACGAGCAGTACTTC
.,14,.,TRBV3-1/TRBV3-2,TRBJ1-4,CASSRRGSNEKLFF,TGTGCCAGCAGCCGAAGGGGTTCTAATGAAAAACTGTTTTTT
.,15,TRBD2,TRBV9,TRBJ2-1,CASSVASGIGNEQFF,TGTGCCAGCAGCGTAGCTAGCGGGATAGGCAATGAGCAGTTCTTC
.,15,TRBD2,TRBV6-6,TRBJ2-1,CASKLAGAGNNEQFF,TGTGCCAGCAAACTTGCGGGAGCTGGTAACAATGAGCAGTTCTTC
once,18,TRBD2,TRBV9,TRBJ2-7,CASSLGLAGGYSSYEQYF,TGTGCCAGCAGCCTGGGGCTAGCGGGAGGCTATAGCTCCTACGAGCAGTACTTC
.,15,.,TRBV27,TRBJ2-4,CASSRNRVAKNIQYF,TGTGCCAGCAGCCGGAACAGGGTAGCCAAAAACATTCAGTACTTC
.,15,TRBD1,TRBV19,TRBJ2-2,CASSMWTGVTGELFF,TGTGCCAGTAGTATGTGGACAGGGGTTACCGGGGAGCTGTTTTTT
.,14,.,TRBV5-1,TRBJ1-5,CASSSGQPDQPQHF,TGCGCCAGCAGCTCTGGACAGCCAGACCAGCCCCAGCATTTT
.,15,TRBD1,TRBV7-9,TRBJ1-1,CASSLVTGDFTEAFF,TGTGCCAGCAGCTTAGTCACAGGGGATTTCACTGAAGCTTTCTTT
.,15,.,TRBV15,TRBJ1-3,CATSRGSNSGNTIYF,TGTGCCACCAGCAGGGGCAGCAACTCTGGAAACACCATATATTTT
.,15,TRBD1,TRBV11-2,TRBJ1-4,CASSFIGQENEKLFF,TGTGCCAGCAGCTTCATCGGACAGGAGAATGAAAAACTGTTTTTT
.,17,TRBD1,TRBV28,TRBJ2-5,CASSSSLRAGGRETQYF,TGTGCCAGCAGTTCCTCCCTGAGGGCAGGGGGTCGGGAGACCCAGTACTTC
.,14,TRBD1,TRBV9,TRBJ1-2,CASSTGQGDYGYTF,TGTGCCAGCAGCACCGGACAGGGCGACTATGGCTACACCTTC
.,17,.,TRBV3-1/TRBV3-2,TRBJ2-3,CASSQRTTLTFTDTQYF,TGTGCCAGCAGCCAACGGACTACCCTTACCTTCACAGATACGCAGTATTTT
few,18,TRBD2,TRBV9,TRBJ2-2,CASSVRVCGTRSVWELFF,TGTGCCAGCAGCGTAAGGGTATGCGGGACTAGGAGCGTGTGGGAGCTGTTTTTT
.,18,TRBD1,TRBV27,TRBJ1-3,CASSLSGPGQGYGNTIYF,TGTGCCAGCAGTTTATCGGGGCCGGGACAGGGATATGGAAACACCATATATTTT
.,21,TRBD2,TRBV4-1,TRBJ2-5,CASSQPPGLAGKHELQETQYF,TGCGCCAGCAGCCAACCCCCCGGACTAGCGGGCAAACACGAACTCCAAGAGACCCAGTACTTC
.,13,.,TRBV2,TRBJ2-1,CASSERELDEQFF,TGTGCCAGCAGTGAAAGGGAGCTCGATGAGCAGTTCTTC
.,17,TRBD2,TRBV28,TRBJ2-7,CASSFPPSGGASYEQYF,TGTGCCAGCAGTTTCCCGCCTAGCGGGGGGGCTTCCTACGAGCAGTACTTC
.,18,TRBD1,TRBV13,TRBJ1-2,CASSLGGADRGWKRGYTF,TGTGCCAGCAGCTTAGGAGGTGCGGACAGGGGGTGGAAACGTGGCTACACCTTC
once,17,.,TRBV10-3,TRBJ2-3,CAISDSLVRVGTDTQYF,TGTGCCATCAGTGACTCACTCGTGAGGGTGGGCACAGATACGCAGTATTTT
.,17,TRBD2,TRBV4-3,TRBJ2-3,CASSQGLAGGPGDTQYF,TGCGCCAGCAGCCAGGGACTAGCGGGAGGGCCAGGGGATACGCAGTATTTT
once,15,TRBD2,TRBV18,TRBJ2-7,CASSLSSGRAGEQYF,TGTGCCAGCTCACTATCTAGCGGGAGGGCCGGTGAGCAGTACTTC
.,12,TRBD2,TRBV24-1,TRBJ2-1,CATTSGHNEQFF,TGTGCCACGACTAGCGGCCACAATGAGCAGTTCTTC